Listed below are T cell receptor beta chains from one sample, sequenced in a study of T cells in Graves' hyperthyroidism and ophthalmopathy. TCRdb itself ran the multiplex PCR reads through MiXCR, one entry per CDR3 protein. The sample lists 250,000 to 300,000 distinct CDR3 sequences; roughly 15% were seen once. The source material was blood. These receptor sequences come from a woman in her 40s with Graves' hyperthyroidism. Both conserved end residues are part of each CDR3. The order of the fields is CDR3 length, clone size, V gene, J gene, D gene, CDR3 protein, CDR3 DNA. The D gene is left open where the match is weak. The size field is filled for only some rows; it gives once, few, many or a size class.

len: 14
abundance: many
v_gene: TRBV5-5
j_gene: TRBJ2-7
d_gene: TRBD2
CDR3aa: CASSLDLAGVEQYF
CDR3nt: TGTGCCAGCAGCTTGGACCTAGCGGGAGTCGAGCAGTACTTC

len: 15
abundance: few
v_gene: TRBV7-8
j_gene: TRBJ2-1
d_gene: TRBD2
CDR3aa: CASSPTSGRVNEQLF
CDR3nt: TGTGCCAGCAGCCCTACTAGCGGGAGGGTCAATGAGCAGCTCTTC

len: 15
abundance: many
v_gene: TRBV12-3/TRBV12-4
j_gene: TRBJ2-3
d_gene: TRBD1
CDR3aa: CASSGNRGQRDTQYF
CDR3nt: TGTGCCAGCAGCGGCAACAGGGGGCAGAGAGATACGCAGTATTTT

len: 14
abundance: NA
v_gene: TRBV6-5
j_gene: TRBJ2-1
d_gene: NA
CDR3aa: CASSSRQRVGEQFF
CDR3nt: TGTGCCAGCAGTTCCCGACAGAGGGTCGGGGAGCAGTTCTTC

len: 17
abundance: many
v_gene: TRBV9
j_gene: TRBJ1-6
d_gene: TRBD1
CDR3aa: CASSVDSGQGARSPLHF
CDR3nt: TGTGCCAGCAGCGTAGACTCCGGACAGGGGGCTAGGTCACCCCTCCACTTT

len: 13
abundance: NA
v_gene: TRBV24-1
j_gene: TRBJ2-1
d_gene: NA
CDR3aa: CATSPGRRNEQFF
CDR3nt: TGTGCCACCAGTCCCGGTAGGAGGAATGAGCAGTTCTTC

len: 13
abundance: few
v_gene: TRBV30
j_gene: TRBJ2-2
d_gene: TRBD2
CDR3aa: CAQGLAGTGELFF
CDR3nt: TGTGCCCAGGGACTAGCGGGCACCGGGGAGCTGTTTTTT

len: 15
abundance: many
v_gene: TRBV7-2
j_gene: TRBJ2-5
d_gene: NA
CDR3aa: CASSLMGGSQETQYF
CDR3nt: TGTGCCAGCAGCTTAATGGGAGGTTCTCAAGAGACCCAGTACTTC

len: 15
abundance: few
v_gene: TRBV9
j_gene: TRBJ2-7
d_gene: TRBD2
CDR3aa: CASSVGFTSGYEQYF
CDR3nt: TGTGCCAGCAGCGTAGGTTTCACTAGCGGCTACGAGCAGTACTTC

len: 15
abundance: many
v_gene: TRBV5-1
j_gene: TRBJ1-4
d_gene: NA
CDR3aa: CASSLEAATNEKLFF
CDR3nt: TGCGCCAGCAGCTTGGAAGCAGCAACTAATGAAAAACTGTTTTTT

len: 13
abundance: many
v_gene: TRBV28
j_gene: TRBJ1-5
d_gene: NA
CDR3aa: CASRVQRFQPQHF
CDR3nt: TGTGCCAGCAGAGTACAGCGGTTTCAGCCCCAGCATTTT

len: 15
abundance: many
v_gene: TRBV20-1
j_gene: TRBJ2-3
d_gene: NA
CDR3aa: CSARDRLVSTDTQYF
CDR3nt: TGCAGTGCTAGAGATCGACTCGTTAGCACAGATACGCAGTATTTT

len: 13
abundance: NA
v_gene: TRBV11-2
j_gene: TRBJ2-2
d_gene: TRBD1
CDR3aa: CASSGTARGELFF
CDR3nt: TGTGCCAGCAGCGGGACAGCACGCGGGGAGCTGTTTTTT

len: 13
abundance: NA
v_gene: TRBV6-1
j_gene: TRBJ2-1
d_gene: NA
CDR3aa: CASREEVNNEQFF
CDR3nt: TGTGCCAGTAGGGAGGAAGTCAACAATGAGCAGTTCTTC

len: 16
abundance: many
v_gene: TRBV27
j_gene: TRBJ2-7
d_gene: TRBD1
CDR3aa: CASSFEGTGNFNEQYF
CDR3nt: TGTGCCAGCAGTTTCGAGGGGACAGGGAACTTCAACGAGCAGTACTTC

len: 14
abundance: many
v_gene: TRBV6-1
j_gene: TRBJ2-1
d_gene: NA
CDR3aa: CASSPGLLYNEQFF
CDR3nt: TGTGCCAGCAGCCCAGGACTACTCTACAATGAGCAGTTCTTC

len: 11
abundance: NA
v_gene: TRBV19
j_gene: TRBJ1-1
d_gene: NA
CDR3aa: CASTLDTEAFF
CDR3nt: TGTGCCAGTACGTTGGACACTGAAGCTTTCTTT

len: 15
abundance: many
v_gene: TRBV14
j_gene: TRBJ1-2
d_gene: NA
CDR3aa: CASSQDFDPTYGYTF
CDR3nt: TGTGCCAGCAGCCAAGATTTTGATCCTACCTATGGCTACACCTTC

len: 15
abundance: many
v_gene: TRBV7-6
j_gene: TRBJ1-2
d_gene: NA
CDR3aa: CASSLEPSGLRGYTF
CDR3nt: TGTGCCAGCAGCTTAGAACCATCTGGTCTCAGAGGCTACACCTTC

len: 15
abundance: many
v_gene: TRBV12-3/TRBV12-4
j_gene: TRBJ2-7
d_gene: TRBD2
CDR3aa: CASSPGLARTYEQYF
CDR3nt: TGTGCCAGCAGCCCCGGACTAGCGAGGACCTACGAGCAGTACTTC

len: 13
abundance: many
v_gene: TRBV20-1
j_gene: TRBJ2-7
d_gene: NA
CDR3aa: CSAREGGPYEQYF
CDR3nt: TGCAGTGCTAGAGAGGGGGGACCCTACGAGCAGTACTTC

len: 13
abundance: many
v_gene: TRBV2
j_gene: TRBJ2-7
d_gene: TRBD1
CDR3aa: CASSEDRGYEQYF
CDR3nt: TGTGCCAGCAGTGAAGACAGGGGTTACGAGCAGTACTTC

len: 12
abundance: many
v_gene: TRBV5-1
j_gene: TRBJ2-7
d_gene: TRBD2
CDR3aa: CASSFGGDEQYF
CDR3nt: TGCGCCAGCAGCTTTGGGGGGGACGAGCAGTACTTC

len: 15
abundance: many
v_gene: TRBV24-1
j_gene: TRBJ1-2
d_gene: TRBD1
CDR3aa: CATSDPGQGVGGYTF
CDR3nt: TGTGCCACCAGTGATCCCGGACAGGGAGTAGGTGGCTACACCTTC

len: 14
abundance: many
v_gene: TRBV3-1
j_gene: TRBJ1-5
d_gene: NA
CDR3aa: CASSQAGAVQPQHF
CDR3nt: TGTGCCAGCAGCCAAGCGGGGGCGGTTCAGCCCCAGCATTTT

len: 14
abundance: many
v_gene: TRBV5-1
j_gene: TRBJ2-1
d_gene: TRBD1
CDR3aa: CASSLLQGSNEQFF
CDR3nt: TGCGCCAGCAGCTTGTTACAGGGGAGCAATGAGCAGTTCTTC

len: 14
abundance: few
v_gene: TRBV29-1
j_gene: TRBJ2-7
d_gene: NA
CDR3aa: CSVGLASSSYEQYF
CDR3nt: TGCAGCGTTGGCTTAGCGTCGAGTTCCTACGAGCAGTACTTC

len: 18
abundance: NA
v_gene: TRBV6-1
j_gene: TRBJ2-2
d_gene: TRBD2
CDR3aa: CASSGRTSGRDNTGELFF
CDR3nt: TGTGCCAGCAGTGGACGGACTAGCGGGAGGGACAACACCGGGGAGCTGTTTTTT

len: 16
abundance: NA
v_gene: TRBV27
j_gene: TRBJ1-4
d_gene: NA
CDR3aa: CASSSPSGGTNEKLFF
CDR3nt: TGTGCCAGCAGTTCCCCCTCGGGAGGGACTAATGAAAAACTGTTTTTT

len: 15
abundance: many
v_gene: TRBV7-9
j_gene: TRBJ2-7
d_gene: NA
CDR3aa: CASSLESPEYGEQYF
CDR3nt: TGTGCCAGCAGCTTAGAGTCCCCAGAGTATGGCGAGCAGTACTTC

len: 15
abundance: many
v_gene: TRBV5-5
j_gene: TRBJ1-1
d_gene: NA
CDR3aa: CASSLRPAANTEAFF
CDR3nt: TGTGCCAGCAGCTTGAGGCCGGCGGCGAACACTGAAGCTTTCTTT

len: 14
abundance: many
v_gene: TRBV5-4
j_gene: TRBJ1-2
d_gene: TRBD1
CDR3aa: CASSLPTGTYGYTF
CDR3nt: TGTGCCAGCAGCCTACCGACAGGGACCTATGGCTACACCTTC

len: 14
abundance: NA
v_gene: TRBV6-2/TRBV6-3
j_gene: TRBJ2-3
d_gene: NA
CDR3aa: CASSESGSEDTQYF
CDR3nt: TGCGCCAGCAGTGAGTCGGGCTCCGAAGATACGCAGTATTTT

len: 16
abundance: NA
v_gene: TRBV5-1
j_gene: TRBJ1-3
d_gene: TRBD1
CDR3aa: CASSLDRGYSGNTIYF
CDR3nt: TGCGCCAGCAGCTTGGACAGGGGATACTCTGGAAACACCATATATTTT

len: 14
abundance: few
v_gene: TRBV20-1
j_gene: TRBJ1-5
d_gene: TRBD1
CDR3aa: CSARGQVGNQPQHF
CDR3nt: TGCAGTGCTAGGGGACAGGTGGGCAATCAGCCCCAGCATTTT

len: 17
abundance: many
v_gene: TRBV7-8
j_gene: TRBJ2-1
d_gene: NA
CDR3aa: CASSHRRMPSSYNEQFF
CDR3nt: TGTGCCAGCAGCCACCGCCGGATGCCTAGCTCCTACAATGAGCAGTTCTTC

len: 15
abundance: many
v_gene: TRBV20-1
j_gene: TRBJ2-2
d_gene: TRBD1
CDR3aa: CSAPDRGRYTGELFF
CDR3nt: TGCAGTGCTCCCGACAGGGGGCGGTACACCGGGGAGCTGTTTTTT

len: 14
abundance: few
v_gene: TRBV2
j_gene: TRBJ2-2
d_gene: NA
CDR3aa: CASSYGYETGELFF
CDR3nt: TGTGCCAGCAGTTACGGTTATGAAACCGGGGAGCTGTTTTTT

len: 15
abundance: many
v_gene: TRBV6-1
j_gene: TRBJ1-5
d_gene: NA
CDR3aa: CASSTVVFDNQPQHF
CDR3nt: TGTGCCAGCAGTACCGTTGTGTTTGACAATCAGCCCCAGCATTTT

len: 17
abundance: NA
v_gene: TRBV5-4
j_gene: TRBJ2-7
d_gene: NA
CDR3aa: CASSLDLLGERPYGQYF
CDR3nt: TGTGCCAGCAGCTTGGACCTCTTAGGCGAGCGGCCCTACGGGCAGTACTTC

len: 13
abundance: few
v_gene: TRBV29-1
j_gene: TRBJ1-4
d_gene: NA
CDR3aa: CSVKGGPNEKLFF
CDR3nt: TGCAGCGTTAAAGGGGGTCCTAATGAAAAACTGTTTTTT

len: 16
abundance: many
v_gene: TRBV9
j_gene: TRBJ1-1
d_gene: NA
CDR3aa: CASSPGPAVMNTEAFF
CDR3nt: TGTGCCAGCAGCCCCGGCCCTGCTGTTATGAACACTGAAGCTTTCTTT

len: 16
abundance: few
v_gene: TRBV7-9
j_gene: TRBJ2-6
d_gene: NA
CDR3aa: CASSPSSGSGANVLTF
CDR3nt: TGTGCCAGCAGCCCTTCCTCAGGGTCTGGGGCCAACGTCCTGACTTTC

len: 17
abundance: NA
v_gene: TRBV5-4
j_gene: TRBJ2-2
d_gene: NA
CDR3aa: CASSKVDRLRGGGELFF
CDR3nt: TGTGCCAGCAGCAAAGTGGATCGCCTGCGAGGTGGCGGGGAGCTGTTTTTT

len: 14
abundance: many
v_gene: TRBV2
j_gene: TRBJ1-1
d_gene: NA
CDR3aa: CASRDDIQVTEAFF
CDR3nt: TGTGCCAGCAGGGATGACATCCAAGTTACTGAAGCTTTCTTT

len: 13
abundance: NA
v_gene: TRBV19
j_gene: TRBJ1-3
d_gene: NA
CDR3aa: CASSHWRRNTIYF
CDR3nt: TGTGCCAGTAGTCACTGGAGGAGAAACACCATATATTTT

len: 15
abundance: few
v_gene: TRBV28
j_gene: TRBJ2-6
d_gene: NA
CDR3aa: CASRDSSSGANVLTF
CDR3nt: TGTGCCAGCAGGGACTCGAGCTCTGGGGCCAACGTCCTGACTTTC

len: 12
abundance: many
v_gene: TRBV3-1
j_gene: TRBJ1-2
d_gene: NA
CDR3aa: CASSQSRIGYTF
CDR3nt: TGTGCCAGCAGCCAGAGTAGGATCGGCTACACCTTC